A selection of T cell receptor beta chains follows, all from one sample in a study of blood T cell repertoires in COVID-19. Assay used: immunoSEQ multiplex PCR; TCRdb lists only in-frame clones, some missing. This sample carries approximately 190,000 clones, around 83% of them seen once, and the ten largest clones take approximately 6.2%. Sequencing used peripheral blood. These receptors were taken from a woman aged 40-49 years with acute or convalescent COVID-19. CDR3s include the opening cysteine and the closing phenylalanine or tryptophan. D genes are given only for firm matches. Not every row has a clone size; where given, it reads once, few, many or a size class.

J gene: TRBJ2-5
clone size: .
D gene: .
V gene: TRBV18
CDR3 DNA: TGTGCCAGCTCACCCGGAGGGAAAGAGACCCAGTACTTC
CDR3 protein: CASSPGGKETQYF

J gene: TRBJ1-4
clone size: few
D gene: .
V gene: TRBV28
CDR3 DNA: TGTGCCAGCAGTACCCTCGGAGCAACTAATGAAAAACTGTTTTTT
CDR3 protein: CASSTLGATNEKLFF

J gene: TRBJ2-7
clone size: .
D gene: TRBD1
V gene: TRBV5-1
CDR3 DNA: TGCGCCAGCAGCTTCATGGACAGGTTCTACGAGCAGTACTTC
CDR3 protein: CASSFMDRFYEQYF

J gene: TRBJ2-3
clone size: .
D gene: .
V gene: TRBV19
CDR3 DNA: TGTGCCAGTACCGACAGGCTGGCGGGAGCGGCAGATACGCAGTATTTT
CDR3 protein: CASTDRLAGAADTQYF

J gene: TRBJ1-3
clone size: .
D gene: .
V gene: TRBV25-1
CDR3 DNA: TGTGCCAGCAGCCCCACCGTAGATGGAAACACCATATATTTT
CDR3 protein: CASSPTVDGNTIYF

J gene: TRBJ2-1
clone size: .
D gene: TRBD2
V gene: TRBV29-1
CDR3 DNA: TGCAGCGTTGAATTCGTCGGCGGGAGAAGTGATACCAATGAGCAGTTCTTC
CDR3 protein: CSVEFVGGRSDTNEQFF

J gene: TRBJ2-2
clone size: once
D gene: .
V gene: TRBV5-1
CDR3 DNA: TGCGCCAGCAGCTTGGGGGCCAGGGAGCTGTTTTTT
CDR3 protein: CASSLGARELFF

J gene: TRBJ1-3
clone size: .
D gene: .
V gene: TRBV6-1
CDR3 DNA: TGTGCCAGCAGTGAATGGGGCAGTTTTGAGGCGTCTGGAAACACCATATATTTT
CDR3 protein: CASSEWGSFEASGNTIYF

J gene: TRBJ2-1
clone size: .
D gene: TRBD2
V gene: TRBV24-1
CDR3 DNA: TGTGCCACCAGTGAGGTCCGGGCTAGCGGGCTTTACAATGAGCAGTTCTTC
CDR3 protein: CATSEVRASGLYNEQFF

J gene: TRBJ2-7
clone size: .
D gene: .
V gene: TRBV6-5
CDR3 DNA: TGTGCCAGCAGCTGGACAGCTGGATACGAGCAGTACTTC
CDR3 protein: CASSWTAGYEQYF

J gene: TRBJ2-3
clone size: .
D gene: .
V gene: TRBV3-1/TRBV3-2
CDR3 DNA: TGTGCCAGCAGCCTCCGTGTGGCCCGACGGGCAGATACGCAGTATTTT
CDR3 protein: CASSLRVARRADTQYF

J gene: TRBJ2-7
clone size: .
D gene: TRBD1
V gene: TRBV29-1
CDR3 DNA: TGCAGCGTCCGACAGGGGTCCTACGAGCAGTACTTC
CDR3 protein: CSVRQGSYEQYF

J gene: TRBJ2-2
clone size: .
D gene: TRBD2
V gene: TRBV7-2
CDR3 DNA: TGTGCCAGCAGCCCCCGACTAGCGGGAGCTGGGGCCGGGGAGCTGTTTTTT
CDR3 protein: CASSPRLAGAGAGELFF

J gene: TRBJ2-7
clone size: .
D gene: .
V gene: TRBV4-2
CDR3 DNA: TGTGCCAGCAGCCATTTAGGGGGAATGGCTCCCGAGCAGTACTTC
CDR3 protein: CASSHLGGMAPEQYF

J gene: TRBJ1-3
clone size: .
D gene: .
V gene: TRBV9
CDR3 DNA: TGTGCCAGCAGCGACACACGAGGGAGAGGGCTAGTATCCTCTGGAAACACCATATATTTT
CDR3 protein: CASSDTRGRGLVSSGNTIYF

J gene: TRBJ1-5
clone size: few
D gene: TRBD1
V gene: TRBV28
CDR3 DNA: TGTGCCAGCACAGGGACAGGGATATGGATTAATCAGCCCCAGCATTTT
CDR3 protein: CASTGTGIWINQPQHF

J gene: TRBJ1-1
clone size: once
D gene: TRBD1
V gene: TRBV11-1
CDR3 DNA: TGTGCCAGCAGCAGGGACAGACTGAACACTGAAGCTTTCTTT
CDR3 protein: CASSRDRLNTEAFF

J gene: TRBJ1-1
clone size: .
D gene: .
V gene: TRBV15
CDR3 DNA: TGTGCCACCAGCCGGGGGGGGACGACCACTGAAGCTTTCTTT
CDR3 protein: CATSRGGTTTEAFF

J gene: TRBJ1-2
clone size: .
D gene: TRBD1
V gene: TRBV29-1
CDR3 DNA: TGCAGCGCGTTGGGAGGACTGACAGGGATCAGCGGCTACACCTTC
CDR3 protein: CSALGGLTGISGYTF

J gene: TRBJ1-5
clone size: .
D gene: TRBD1
V gene: TRBV6-6
CDR3 DNA: TGTGCCAGCAGTCCCGGACAGGGCTGGCAGCCCCAGCATTTT
CDR3 protein: CASSPGQGWQPQHF

J gene: TRBJ1-5
clone size: few
D gene: .
V gene: TRBV7-2
CDR3 DNA: TGTGCCAGCAGCTTAAGTTACTCTCAGCCCCAGCATTTT
CDR3 protein: CASSLSYSQPQHF

J gene: TRBJ2-5
clone size: many
D gene: TRBD2
V gene: TRBV6-1
CDR3 DNA: TGTGCCAGCAGTGAACGACTAGCGGGGGGGCGCGGTCAAGAGACCCAGTACTTC
CDR3 protein: CASSERLAGGRGQETQYF

J gene: TRBJ1-6
clone size: .
D gene: TRBD1
V gene: TRBV3-1/TRBV3-2
CDR3 DNA: TGTGCCAGCAGCCAGGTCCGGACAGGGGATTCACCCCTCCACTTT
CDR3 protein: CASSQVRTGDSPLHF

J gene: TRBJ2-4
clone size: .
D gene: TRBD2
V gene: TRBV19
CDR3 DNA: TGTGCCAGTAGTTCGCAGGGAGGGATGTCCAAAAACATTCAGTACTTC
CDR3 protein: CASSSQGGMSKNIQYF

J gene: TRBJ1-6
clone size: .
D gene: .
V gene: TRBV6-1
CDR3 DNA: TGTGCCAGCAGTGAGGCAGGGCAATCACCCCTCCACTTT
CDR3 protein: CASSEAGQSPLHF

J gene: TRBJ2-1
clone size: .
D gene: .
V gene: TRBV5-1
CDR3 DNA: TGCGCCAGCAGTGAGCTAAGCTCCTACAATGAGCAGTTCTTC
CDR3 protein: CASSELSSYNEQFF

J gene: TRBJ2-7
clone size: once
D gene: .
V gene: TRBV6-5
CDR3 DNA: TGTGCCAGCAGTTTTAAGGGGGACCTCCCCTACGAGCAGTACTTC
CDR3 protein: CASSFKGDLPYEQYF

J gene: TRBJ1-4
clone size: .
D gene: TRBD1
V gene: TRBV5-1
CDR3 DNA: TGCGCCAGCAGCTCACAGGGGGCGTCGGGTGAAAAACTGTTTTTT
CDR3 protein: CASSSQGASGEKLFF

J gene: TRBJ1-2
clone size: .
D gene: TRBD1
V gene: TRBV2
CDR3 DNA: TGTGCCAGCAGTTTGGACAGGAGGGGCTACACCTTC
CDR3 protein: CASSLDRRGYTF

J gene: TRBJ1-2
clone size: many
D gene: .
V gene: TRBV29-1
CDR3 DNA: TGCAGCGTTCTTGAGGGCTACACCTTC
CDR3 protein: CSVLEGYTF

J gene: TRBJ1-5
clone size: once
D gene: .
V gene: TRBV28
CDR3 DNA: TGTGCCAGCAGTTTGGGGCAGGGGTTCCGACAGCCCCAGCATTTT
CDR3 protein: CASSLGQGFRQPQHF

J gene: TRBJ1-2
clone size: .
D gene: .
V gene: TRBV5-5
CDR3 DNA: TGTGCCAGCAGTCCTGACGGGGACTATGGCTACACCTTC
CDR3 protein: CASSPDGDYGYTF

J gene: TRBJ1-1
clone size: once
D gene: .
V gene: TRBV20-1
CDR3 DNA: TGCAGTGCTACGGGGAACACTGAAGCTTTCTTT
CDR3 protein: CSATGNTEAFF

J gene: TRBJ1-4
clone size: .
D gene: .
V gene: TRBV4-1
CDR3 DNA: TGCGCCAGCAGCCAGCCCCTCAAGAGGGAAAAACTGTTTTTT
CDR3 protein: CASSQPLKREKLFF

J gene: TRBJ2-1
clone size: .
D gene: TRBD2
V gene: TRBV7-8
CDR3 DNA: TGTGCCAGCAGCCGAGAGCCACTAGCGACGTCCTACAATGAGCAGTTCTTC
CDR3 protein: CASSREPLATSYNEQFF

J gene: TRBJ2-3
clone size: few
D gene: TRBD2
V gene: TRBV3-1/TRBV3-2
CDR3 DNA: TGTGCCAGCAGCCCCCCTAGCGGGAGGGGGGGGACAGATACGCAGTATTTT
CDR3 protein: CASSPPSGRGGTDTQYF

J gene: TRBJ1-5
clone size: .
D gene: TRBD1
V gene: TRBV2
CDR3 DNA: TGTGCCAGCAGTGTTGGACAGGGACATCAGCCCCAGCATTTT
CDR3 protein: CASSVGQGHQPQHF

J gene: TRBJ2-2
clone size: .
D gene: .
V gene: TRBV28
CDR3 DNA: TGTGCCAGCACCGCGTCCGGGGAGCTGTTTTTT
CDR3 protein: CASTASGELFF

J gene: TRBJ2-7
clone size: .
D gene: .
V gene: TRBV9
CDR3 DNA: TGTGCCAGCAGCGCCTCCGGGACATATCTCTACGAGCAGTACTTC
CDR3 protein: CASSASGTYLYEQYF

J gene: TRBJ1-6
clone size: once
D gene: TRBD1
V gene: TRBV6-5
CDR3 DNA: TGTGCCAGCAGTTACTACCGGGACAGTAATTCACCCCTCCACTTT
CDR3 protein: CASSYYRDSNSPLHF

J gene: TRBJ2-1
clone size: .
D gene: .
V gene: TRBV7-8
CDR3 DNA: TGTGCCAGCAGCTTAAGGGGGGAACCCGGGGGGAGCTCCTACAATGAGCAGTTCTTC
CDR3 protein: CASSLRGEPGGSSYNEQFF

J gene: TRBJ2-5
clone size: .
D gene: .
V gene: TRBV11-2
CDR3 DNA: TGTGCCAGCAGCCCTCCCCGAGGGGTAGCGGCGGAGACCCAGTACTTC
CDR3 protein: CASSPPRGVAAETQYF

J gene: TRBJ1-1
clone size: .
D gene: .
V gene: TRBV19
CDR3 DNA: TGTGCCACCGAGCGACAGAAACTGAACACTGAAGCTTTCTTT
CDR3 protein: CATERQKLNTEAFF

J gene: TRBJ2-7
clone size: few
D gene: .
V gene: TRBV7-2
CDR3 DNA: TGTGCCAGCAGCTTAGCCCCGGGATCACAATACGAGCAGTACTTC
CDR3 protein: CASSLAPGSQYEQYF

J gene: TRBJ2-1
clone size: .
D gene: TRBD1
V gene: TRBV27
CDR3 DNA: TGTGCCAGCAGTTCGATGGGGACAGATCCTGTCGGTGAGCAGTTCTTC
CDR3 protein: CASSSMGTDPVGEQFF

J gene: TRBJ1-3
clone size: .
D gene: .
V gene: TRBV29-1
CDR3 DNA: TGCAGCGTTGAAGACTGGGCGGGAAACACCATATATTTT
CDR3 protein: CSVEDWAGNTIYF

J gene: TRBJ2-1
clone size: .
D gene: TRBD2
V gene: TRBV10-1
CDR3 DNA: TGCGCCAGCAGTGAGTCGTCGGGACTAGCGTTTAATGAGCAGTTCTTC
CDR3 protein: CASSESSGLAFNEQFF

J gene: TRBJ1-5
clone size: .
D gene: .
V gene: TRBV27
CDR3 DNA: TGTGCCAGCAGGGCCCGTGGAGGCAATCAGCCCCAGCATTTT
CDR3 protein: CASRARGGNQPQHF